This T cell receptor (beta chain) was identified during a study of vaccination effects on CD4 cells after COVID-19. Study-wide background: Subjects were given two BNT162b2 or mRNA-1273 vaccine doses.

Germline V gives CDR1 SEHNR, CDR2 FQNEAQ (reference sequence). The CDR3 runs to 15 residues. Trimming stripped 1 base from V and 7 bases from J, with 16 bases between. TCRdb's copy holds only in-frame clones and misses some; the assay was immunoSEQ multiplex PCR. The sample carries around 41,000 clones, roughly 79% recorded once. Sequencing in the ViraFEST assay came after antigen-specific CD4+ T cells had been expanded with viral peptide pools, which were used to stimulate PBMC. Isolating CD4+ T cells followed about 10 days of culture. Vaccinated participants had no history of SARS-CoV-2 infection and tested negative for nucleocapsid antibodies. About this clone: The antigen remains unidentified.

Sequences were derived from CD4+ T cells from PBMCs cultured with SARS-CoV-2 spike peptides, sampled before COVID-19 vaccination. This rearrangement joins TRBV7-9 to TRBJ1-2; no reliable D call. The source of this sequence is a human donor who received a COVID-19 vaccine. CDR3 loop: CASSLDERSTGGYTF. The CDR3 nucleotides read TGTGCCAGCAGCTTAGATGAGAGATCGACGGGTGGCTACACCTTC.